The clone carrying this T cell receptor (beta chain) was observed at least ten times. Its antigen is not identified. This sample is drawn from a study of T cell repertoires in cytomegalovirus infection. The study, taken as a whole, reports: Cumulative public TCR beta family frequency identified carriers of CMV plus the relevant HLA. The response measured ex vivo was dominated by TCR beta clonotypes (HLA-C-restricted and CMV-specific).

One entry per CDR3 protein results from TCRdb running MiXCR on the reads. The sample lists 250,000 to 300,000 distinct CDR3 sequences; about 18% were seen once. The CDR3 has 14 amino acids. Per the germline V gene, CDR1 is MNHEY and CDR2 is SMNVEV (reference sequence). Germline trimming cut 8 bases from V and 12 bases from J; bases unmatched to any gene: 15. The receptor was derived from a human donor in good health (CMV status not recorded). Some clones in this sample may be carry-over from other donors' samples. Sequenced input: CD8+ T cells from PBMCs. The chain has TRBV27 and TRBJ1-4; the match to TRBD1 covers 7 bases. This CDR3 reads CASAGTDNEFQLFF. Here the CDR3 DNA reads TGTGCCAGCGCTGGGACAGATAATGAATTCCAACTGTTTTTT.